The 14 T cell receptor beta chains below were found in one sample sequenced in a study of OX40 agonist ivuxolimab in advanced cancers. The library relied on the immunoSEQ multiplex PCR assay. Not all clones reach the TCRdb copy of this immuneACCESS table, which keeps in-frame sequences only. Checked studies attribute under half of the gap to unresolved V genes and leave the rest unexplained. This sample comprises 60,000 to 100,000 clones, 85% to 90% of them detected only once. The ten most abundant clones make up 0.45% to 0.7% of the sample. Material: CD4+ or CD8+ T cells sorted from blood, obtained in a trial of the OX40 agonist ivuxolimab. The receptors were sampled from an adult with an advanced solid tumor such as melanoma, head and neck, liver or kidney cancer.

In the case of this clone: One junction end does not reproduce the germline sequence, and a read error may be involved. The V and J genes are TRBV6-6 and TRBJ1-2; 7 positions match TRBD1. This CDR3 is 12 amino acids long. Germline V gives CDR1 MNHNY, CDR2 SVGAGI (reference sequence). For the CDR3, the DNA is TGTGCCAGCAGTTTGACAGGGATGCGGGCGGGATTC. The encoded protein is CASSLTGMRAGF.

The chain recombines TRBV6-6 with TRBJ1-5; TRBD1 is a possible D gene (6 bases). There are 15 residues in the CDR3. Trimming removed 2 bases at V and 1 base at J, with 9 bases between. Germline CDR1 is MNHNY and CDR2 is SVGAGI (reference sequence). Written as DNA, the CDR3 is TGTGCCAGCAGTTACCAGGGGCAGAGCAATCAGCCCCAGCATTTT. Its protein is CASSYQGQSNQPQHF.

The chain couples TRBV5-1 to TRBJ2-2; a weak D match, TRBD1 (5 bases). Germline CDR1 and CDR2: SGHRS and YFSETQ. This CDR3 has 15 amino acids. V lost 2 bases and J 3 bases, leaving 11 bases between the germline ends. This chain's CDR3 is CASSFITGDTGELFF. The CDR3 region has the DNA TGCGCCAGCAGCTTTATAACAGGAGACACCGGGGAGCTGTTTTTT.

The chain is built from TRBV19 and TRBJ2-1; 9 bases are shared with TRBD2. This CDR3 is 15 amino acids long. V lost 1 base and J lost 15; bases outside the gene matches: 13. The V gene's germline CDR1 is LNHDA and CDR2 SQIVND (reference sequence). CDR3 in amino acids: CASSIGAGTSSSRFF. In DNA, the CDR3 is TGTGCCAGTAGTATAGGGGCCGGGACTAGCTCGTCGCGGTTCTTC.

The J gene is TRBJ2-7, the V gene TRBV6-1; 10 bases fit TRBD2. Trimming removed 3 bases from V and 5 bases from J; junction bases left unmatched: 7. CDR3 length: 15 residues. The germline gives CDR1 MNHNS, CDR2 SASEGT. Here the CDR3 DNA reads TGTGCCAGCAGTGACAGCGGGAGGGCCCGGAACGAGCAGTACTTC. Amino acids: CASSDSGRARNEQYF.

The genes are TRBV27 and TRBJ2-7; 11 nucleotides line up with TRBD1. The ends lost 7 bases at V and 6 bases at J; junction bases unmatched: 8. The CDR3 consists of 14 residues. Germline CDR1 is MNHEY and CDR2 is SMNVEV (reference sequence). The CDR3 region is CASTEPGTGGEQYF. The CDR3 region has the DNA TGTGCCAGCACCGAACCCGGGACAGGGGGCGAGCAGTACTTC.

The V gene is TRBV9, the J gene TRBJ2-2; 10 positions match TRBD1. V was pared by 4 bases and J by 7 bases, with 10 bases of the junction left unmatched. The CDR3 runs 16 residues. CDR1 is SGDLS, CDR2 YYNGEE, per germline. Here the CDR3 reads CASSRQGQGRIGELFF. Written as DNA, the CDR3 is TGTGCCAGCAGCCGACAGGGACAGGGGCGAATCGGGGAGCTGTTTTTT.

V usage is TRBV29-1 and J usage is TRBJ1-3; D gene ambiguous. The CDR3 contains 12 residues. Germline-derived CDR1 and CDR2 are SQVTM and ANQGSEA. Trimming cost V 6 bases and J 2 bases, with 8 bases left between them. The CDR3 DNA is TGCAGCGTCGTGGGTGCTGGAAACACCATATATTTT. Residues: CSVVGAGNTIYF.

The chain joins TRBV30 to TRBJ1-4, with D unclear. This CDR3 is 11 amino acids long. Between the trimmed V and J ends, which lost 0 bases and 11 bases, there was a span of 7 bases. The V gene's germline CDR1 is GTSNPN and CDR2 SVGIG (reference sequence). For the CDR3, the DNA is TGTGCCTGGAGTGTAGGAGTGAAACTGTTTTTT. It encodes CAWSVGVKLFF.

J is TRBJ1-2 and V is TRBV15; D ambiguous. This CDR3 has 13 amino acids. Trimming pared 0 bases from V and 8 bases from J, leaving 10 bases between. Germline loops: CDR1 LNHNV, CDR2 YYDKDF (reference sequence). This CDR3 is CATSRDLGRGYTF. Written as DNA, the CDR3 is TGTGCCACCAGCAGAGATCTAGGGCGCGGCTACACCTTC.

The CDR3, as DNA: TGTGCCAGCAGTGAAGGGACAGGGCCTACGGGTGGCTACACCTTC. Translated: CASSEGTGPTGGYTF. The chain is built from TRBV6-1 and TRBJ1-2; 8 bases are a match to TRBD1. The CDR3 runs 15 residues. Per the germline V gene, CDR1 is MNHNS and CDR2 is SASEGT. V lost 1 base and J lost 7; bases outside the gene matches: 8.

V is TRBV7-2 and J is TRBJ1-6; D perhaps matches TRBD1 (5 bases). CDR1 and CDR2 from the germline V gene are SGHTA and FQGNSA. V was pared by 3 bases and J by 7 bases, with 13 bases between. The CDR3 sequence is 15 residues long. CDR3 sequence reads: CASSFSAGQNSPLHF. In DNA form, the CDR3 reads TGTGCCAGCAGCTTTTCCGCAGGGCAGAATTCACCCCTCCACTTT.

For the CDR3, the DNA is TGTGCCAGCTCACCACGGGCCTCCCCGGATACGCAGTATTTT. This translates into CASSPRASPDTQYF. This chain links TRBV18 with TRBJ2-3; D is uncertain. In germline, CDR1 is KGHSH, CDR2 LQKENI. The CDR3 spans 14 residues. Trimming left V 1 base short and J 6 bases short, with 11 bases between.

The genes are TRBV6-6 and TRBJ1-5, with TRBD1 as a possible D gene (5 bases). Germline CDR1 is MNHNY and CDR2 is SVGAGI (reference sequence). CDR3 length equals 15 residues. V lost 4 bases, J lost 1 base, and 11 bases lay in between. The CDR3 loop reads CASSLGRLSNQPQHF. CDR3 bases: TGTGCCAGCAGTTTGGGACGGTTAAGCAATCAGCCCCAGCATTTT.